This TCR beta chain derives from a study of blood T cells in healthy people across ages. The second PCR ran about 6 to 12 cycles with a sample-barcoded 5' primer and J-beta primers. Every sample gave at least 2.5 million paired-end reads containing CDR3. MiXCR, run by TCRdb on the 5' RACE reads, gives a single entry per CDR3 protein. The table lists hundreds of thousands of distinct CDR3 sequences, roughly 56% of them singletons. The study, taken as a whole, reports: With age, beta diversity per million T cells declined roughly linearly, significantly by 35 to 40.

The germline V gene has CDR1 SGHKS and CDR2 YYEKEE (reference sequence). The CDR3 consists of 16 residues. V was trimmed by 5 bases and J by 4 bases, leaving 18 bases between them. Details on this clonotype: What it binds is not known.

This sequence joins TRBV5-5 and TRBJ1-4, with unresolved D. The TCR comes from a man between 40 and 49 years old in good health. The sequenced sample consisted of blood. In DNA, the CDR3 is TGTGCCAGCAGGATGACTTCCCTTGGGCTTAATGAAAAACTGTTTTTT. Its protein product is CASRMTSLGLNEKLFF. Combining the CDR3 with reference TRBV5-5 and TRBJ1-4 gives the whole variable domain DAGVTQSPTHLIKTRGQQVTLRCSPISGHKSVSWYQQVLGQGPQFIFQYYEKEERGRGNFPDRFSARQFPNYSSELNVNALLLGDSALYLCASRMTSLGLNEKLFFGSGTQLSVL.